The entry that follows covers one T cell receptor (beta chain) sequence. What it recognizes is unknown. The CDR3 contains 13 residues. V was trimmed by 7 bases and J by 2 bases, leaving 9 bases between them. Germline values: CDR1 MDHEN, CDR2 SYDVKM. This record comes from a study of T cells in Graves' hyperthyroidism and ophthalmopathy. Study-level information: Peripheral blood draws took place at initial diagnosis, ahead of any treatment.

Whole-study findings and limits: Ophthalmopathy, as predicted by the model, came a median about seven months after the prediction.

TCR beta CDR3 sequences were amplified from RNA transcripts. In the first-round RT-PCR of the TCR CDR3, the HTBI primer set was used. TCRdb fed the multiplex PCR reads into MiXCR, producing one record per CDR3 protein. The sample records 550,000 to 800,000 distinct CDR3 sequences, roughly 17% being singletons. In patients aged 18 to 65, hyperthyroidism was newly diagnosed, with duration under 2 months. It was uncontrolled infection, other autoimmune disease, pregnancy or lactation that excluded patients. The receptor was derived from a man between 18 and 35 years old with Graves' hyperthyroidism. Specimen: blood. V and J are TRBV28 and TRBJ1-5; D gene unclear. CDR3 protein: CASKPTGNQPQHF. The CDR3 nucleotides read TGTGCCAGCAAGCCGACGGGCAATCAGCCCCAGCATTTT.